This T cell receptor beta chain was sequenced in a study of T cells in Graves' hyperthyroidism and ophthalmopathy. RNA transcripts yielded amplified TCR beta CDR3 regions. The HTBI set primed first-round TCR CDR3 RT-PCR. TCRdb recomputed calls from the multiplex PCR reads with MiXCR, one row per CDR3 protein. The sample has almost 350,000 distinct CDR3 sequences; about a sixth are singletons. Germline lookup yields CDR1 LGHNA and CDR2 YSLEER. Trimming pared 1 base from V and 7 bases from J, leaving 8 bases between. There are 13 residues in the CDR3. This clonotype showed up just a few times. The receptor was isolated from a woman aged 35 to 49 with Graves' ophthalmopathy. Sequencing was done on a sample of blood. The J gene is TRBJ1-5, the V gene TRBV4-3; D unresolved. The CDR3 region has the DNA TGCGCCAGCAGCCAAGGGGAAGAACAGCCCCAGCATTTT. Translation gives CASSQGEEQPQHF.